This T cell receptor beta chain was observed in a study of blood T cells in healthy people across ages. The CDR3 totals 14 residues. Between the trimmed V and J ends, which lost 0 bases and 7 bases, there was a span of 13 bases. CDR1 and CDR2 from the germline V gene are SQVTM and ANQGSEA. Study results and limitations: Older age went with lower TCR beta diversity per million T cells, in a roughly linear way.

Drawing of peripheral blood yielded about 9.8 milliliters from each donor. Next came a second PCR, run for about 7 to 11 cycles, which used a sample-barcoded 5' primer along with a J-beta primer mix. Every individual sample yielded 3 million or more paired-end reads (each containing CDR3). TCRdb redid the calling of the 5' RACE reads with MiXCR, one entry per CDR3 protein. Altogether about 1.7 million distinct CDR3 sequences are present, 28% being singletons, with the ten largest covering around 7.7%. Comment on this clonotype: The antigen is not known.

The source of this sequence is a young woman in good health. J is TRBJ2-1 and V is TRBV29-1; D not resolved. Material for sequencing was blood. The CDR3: CSVEDFVGRNEQFF. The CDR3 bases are TGCAGCGTTGAAGATTTCGTAGGAAGGAATGAGCAGTTCTTC.